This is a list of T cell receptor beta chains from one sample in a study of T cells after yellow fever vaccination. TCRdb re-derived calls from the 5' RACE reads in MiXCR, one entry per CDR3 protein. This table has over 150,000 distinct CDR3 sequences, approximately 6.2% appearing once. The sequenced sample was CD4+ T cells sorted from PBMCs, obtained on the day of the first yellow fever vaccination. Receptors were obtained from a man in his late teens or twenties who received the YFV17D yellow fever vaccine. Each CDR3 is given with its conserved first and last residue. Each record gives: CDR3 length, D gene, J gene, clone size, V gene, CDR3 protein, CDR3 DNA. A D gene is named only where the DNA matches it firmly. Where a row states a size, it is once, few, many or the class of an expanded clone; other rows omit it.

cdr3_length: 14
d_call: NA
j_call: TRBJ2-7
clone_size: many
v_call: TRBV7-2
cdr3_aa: CASSLAESSYEQYF
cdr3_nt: TGTGCCAGCAGCTTAGCGGAAAGCTCCTACGAGCAGTACTTC

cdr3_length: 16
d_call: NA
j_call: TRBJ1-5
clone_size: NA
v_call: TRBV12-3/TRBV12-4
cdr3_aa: CASSLYGGEGNQPQHF
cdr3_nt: TGTGCCAGCAGTTTGTACGGGGGCGAGGGCAATCAGCCCCAGCATTTT

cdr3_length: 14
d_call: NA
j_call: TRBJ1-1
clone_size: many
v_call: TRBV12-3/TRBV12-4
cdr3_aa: CASSDQVTNTEAFF
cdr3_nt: TGTGCCAGCAGTGACCAGGTGACGAACACTGAAGCTTTCTTT

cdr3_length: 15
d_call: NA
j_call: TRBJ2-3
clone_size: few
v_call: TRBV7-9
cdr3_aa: CASSSYEEGSDTQYF
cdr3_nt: TGTGCCAGCAGCTCCTACGAGGAGGGGTCAGATACGCAGTATTTT

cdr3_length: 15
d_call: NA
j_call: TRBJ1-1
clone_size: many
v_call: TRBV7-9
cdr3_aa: CASSLGGGMNTEAFF
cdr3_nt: TGTGCCAGCAGCTTAGGAGGAGGGATGAACACTGAAGCTTTCTTT

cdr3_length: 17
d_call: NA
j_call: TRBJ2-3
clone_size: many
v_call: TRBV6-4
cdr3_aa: CASSDPDLDKLADTQYF
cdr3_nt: TGTGCCAGCAGTGACCCCGACCTTGACAAGTTGGCAGATACGCAGTATTTT

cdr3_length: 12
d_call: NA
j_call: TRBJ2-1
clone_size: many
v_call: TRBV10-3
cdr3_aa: CAIRPDLRSEFF
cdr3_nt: TGTGCCATCAGACCCGATTTGAGATCGGAGTTCTTC

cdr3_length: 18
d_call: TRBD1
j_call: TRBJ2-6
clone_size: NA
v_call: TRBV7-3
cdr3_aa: CASSPRTGISTGANVLTF
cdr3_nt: TGTGCCAGCAGCCCACGGACAGGGATAAGTACTGGGGCCAACGTCCTGACTTTC

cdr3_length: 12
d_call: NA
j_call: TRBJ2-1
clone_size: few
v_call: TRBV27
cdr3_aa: CASSFLQGPLFF
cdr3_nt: TGTGCCAGCAGTTTCTTACAGGGACCATTGTTCTTC

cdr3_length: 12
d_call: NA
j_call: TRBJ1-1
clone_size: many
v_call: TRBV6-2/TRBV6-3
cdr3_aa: CASSERWTEAFF
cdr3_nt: TGTGCCAGCAGTGAGAGATGGACTGAAGCTTTCTTT

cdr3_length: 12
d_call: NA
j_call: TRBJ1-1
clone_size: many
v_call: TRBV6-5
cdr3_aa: CASSYSGAEAFF
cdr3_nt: TGTGCCAGCAGTTACTCAGGGGCTGAAGCTTTCTTT

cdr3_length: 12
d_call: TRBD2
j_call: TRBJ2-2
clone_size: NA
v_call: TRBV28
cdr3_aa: CASGGGAGELFF
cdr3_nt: TGTGCCAGCGGGGGGGGTGCCGGGGAGCTGTTTTTT

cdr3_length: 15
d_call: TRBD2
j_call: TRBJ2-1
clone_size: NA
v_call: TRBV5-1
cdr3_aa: CASSLVGSSGNEQFF
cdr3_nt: TGCGCCAGCAGCTTGGTGGGTTCTAGCGGCAATGAGCAGTTCTTC

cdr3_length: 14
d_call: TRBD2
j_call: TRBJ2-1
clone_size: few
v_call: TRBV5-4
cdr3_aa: CASSRTWTSSEQFF
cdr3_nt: TGTGCCAGCAGCAGGACCTGGACTAGCAGTGAGCAGTTCTTC

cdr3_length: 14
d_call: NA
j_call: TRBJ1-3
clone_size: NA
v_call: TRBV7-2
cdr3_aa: CASSLMGSGNTIYF
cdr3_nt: TGTGCCAGCAGCTTAATGGGGTCTGGAAACACCATATATTTT

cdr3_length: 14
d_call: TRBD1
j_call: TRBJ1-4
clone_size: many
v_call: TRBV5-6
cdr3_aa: CASSQGQPNEKLFF
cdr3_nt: TGTGCCAGCAGTCAGGGACAGCCTAATGAAAAACTGTTTTTT

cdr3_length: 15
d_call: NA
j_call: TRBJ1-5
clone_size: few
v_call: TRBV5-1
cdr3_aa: CASSLGLLSNQPQHF
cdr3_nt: TGCGCCAGCAGCTTAGGCCTGTTAAGCAATCAGCCCCAGCATTTT

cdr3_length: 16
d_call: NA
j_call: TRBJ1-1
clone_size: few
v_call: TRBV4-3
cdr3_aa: CASSPTEGRVNTEAFF
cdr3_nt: TGCGCCAGCAGCCCCACAGAGGGGAGGGTGAACACTGAAGCTTTCTTT

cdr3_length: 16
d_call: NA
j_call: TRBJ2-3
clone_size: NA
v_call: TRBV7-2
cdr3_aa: CASSPAQGGYTDTQYF
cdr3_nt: TGTGCCAGCAGCCCCGCCCAGGGTGGATACACAGATACGCAGTATTTT

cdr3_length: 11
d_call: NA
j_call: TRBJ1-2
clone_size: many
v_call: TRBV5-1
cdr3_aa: CASSGYDGYTF
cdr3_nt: TGCGCCAGCAGCGGGTACGATGGCTACACCTTC

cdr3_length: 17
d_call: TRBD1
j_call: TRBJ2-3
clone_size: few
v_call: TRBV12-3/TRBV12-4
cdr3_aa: CASSFKTGDFLTDTQYF
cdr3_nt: TGTGCCAGCAGTTTTAAGACAGGGGATTTTCTCACAGATACGCAGTATTTT

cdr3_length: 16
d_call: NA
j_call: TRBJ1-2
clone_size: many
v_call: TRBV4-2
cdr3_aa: CASSQDQRQGVRGYTF
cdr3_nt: TGTGCCAGCAGCCAAGATCAACGTCAGGGAGTGCGGGGCTACACCTTC

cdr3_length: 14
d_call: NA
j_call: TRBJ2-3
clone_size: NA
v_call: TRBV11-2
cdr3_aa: CASSALHTTDTQYF
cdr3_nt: TGTGCCAGCAGCGCCCTCCATACCACAGATACGCAGTATTTT

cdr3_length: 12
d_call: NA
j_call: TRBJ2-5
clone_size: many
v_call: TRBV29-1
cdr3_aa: CSARDFAGTQYF
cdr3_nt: TGCAGCGCCAGGGACTTCGCTGGGACCCAGTACTTC

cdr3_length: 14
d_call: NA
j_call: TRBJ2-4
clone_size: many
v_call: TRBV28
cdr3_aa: CASSSRGAKNIQYF
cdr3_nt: TGTGCCAGCAGCTCCAGGGGAGCCAAAAACATTCAGTACTTC

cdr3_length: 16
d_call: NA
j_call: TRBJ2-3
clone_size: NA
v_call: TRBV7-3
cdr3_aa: CASSLHPPTSTDTQYF
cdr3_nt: TGTGCCAGCAGCTTACATCCTCCTACTAGCACAGATACGCAGTATTTT

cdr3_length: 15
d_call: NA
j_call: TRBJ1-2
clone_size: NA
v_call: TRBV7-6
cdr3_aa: CASSFFAGANYGYTF
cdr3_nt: TGTGCCAGCAGCTTTTTCGCTGGGGCTAACTATGGCTACACCTTC

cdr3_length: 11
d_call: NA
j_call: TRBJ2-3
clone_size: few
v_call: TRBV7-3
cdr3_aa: CASGVGDTQYF
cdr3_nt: TGTGCCAGCGGGGTAGGAGATACGCAGTATTTT

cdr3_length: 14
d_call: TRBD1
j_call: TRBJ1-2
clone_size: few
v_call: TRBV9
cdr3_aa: CASSVAQGAKGYTF
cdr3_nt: TGTGCCAGCAGCGTAGCCCAGGGGGCGAAGGGCTACACCTTC

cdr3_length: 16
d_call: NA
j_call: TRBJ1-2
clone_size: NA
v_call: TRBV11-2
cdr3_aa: CASSFGAAVTNYGYTF
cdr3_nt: TGTGCCAGCAGCTTTGGGGCAGCGGTAACTAACTATGGCTACACCTTC

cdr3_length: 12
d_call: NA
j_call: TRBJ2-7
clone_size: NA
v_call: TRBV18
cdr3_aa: CASSRGRYEQYF
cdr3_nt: TGTGCCAGCTCAAGGGGACGCTACGAGCAGTACTTC

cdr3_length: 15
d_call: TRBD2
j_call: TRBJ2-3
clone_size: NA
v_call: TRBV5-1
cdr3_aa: CASSERGGRTDTQYF
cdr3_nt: TGCGCCAGCAGCGAAAGGGGAGGGAGGACAGATACGCAGTATTTT

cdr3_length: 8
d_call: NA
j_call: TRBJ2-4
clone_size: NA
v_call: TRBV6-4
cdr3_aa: CAKNIQYF
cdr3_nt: TGTGCCAAAAACATTCAGTACTTC

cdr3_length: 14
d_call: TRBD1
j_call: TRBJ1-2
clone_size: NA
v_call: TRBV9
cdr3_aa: CASSASTGNYGYTF
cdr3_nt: TGTGCCAGCAGCGCATCGACAGGGAACTATGGCTACACCTTC